The TCR beta chain under discussion was sequenced for a study of cytomegalovirus exposure and HLA in healthy donors. Study at large: Among the 300 to 450 genotyped donors, 65% to 90% were placed in the Caucasian-associated ancestry cluster.

Among the donors, all were healthy bone marrow donors. Although they were nominally healthy when sampled, donors likely had unrecorded immune exposures. Trimming took 1 base from V and 4 from J, leaving 7 bases between them. CDR3 length: 14 residues. Germline V CDR1 and CDR2: MNHNS, SASEGT. Study-level results: Several of the most significant clusters appeared, in a later analysis, to be linked to common viral pathogens.

Of note for this clone: Its matching antigen is unknown.

PCR amplification relied on 60 Vbeta primers (plus 13 Jbeta primers). Clones were read by immunoSEQ multiplex PCR, and TCRdb kept only the in-frame ones, dropping some. The sample gives roughly 200,000 clones, 82% of which show up once; roughly 2.5% is in the top ten. The receptor comes from a woman in her 40s in good health and CMV-seronegative. Material for sequencing was PBMCs. The chain combines TRBV6-1 with TRBJ1-4; D is perhaps TRBD1 (6 bases). CDR3 sequence: CASSEGTDNEKLFF. The CDR3 region has the DNA TGTGCCAGCAGTGAAGGGACAGATAATGAAAAACTGTTTTTT.